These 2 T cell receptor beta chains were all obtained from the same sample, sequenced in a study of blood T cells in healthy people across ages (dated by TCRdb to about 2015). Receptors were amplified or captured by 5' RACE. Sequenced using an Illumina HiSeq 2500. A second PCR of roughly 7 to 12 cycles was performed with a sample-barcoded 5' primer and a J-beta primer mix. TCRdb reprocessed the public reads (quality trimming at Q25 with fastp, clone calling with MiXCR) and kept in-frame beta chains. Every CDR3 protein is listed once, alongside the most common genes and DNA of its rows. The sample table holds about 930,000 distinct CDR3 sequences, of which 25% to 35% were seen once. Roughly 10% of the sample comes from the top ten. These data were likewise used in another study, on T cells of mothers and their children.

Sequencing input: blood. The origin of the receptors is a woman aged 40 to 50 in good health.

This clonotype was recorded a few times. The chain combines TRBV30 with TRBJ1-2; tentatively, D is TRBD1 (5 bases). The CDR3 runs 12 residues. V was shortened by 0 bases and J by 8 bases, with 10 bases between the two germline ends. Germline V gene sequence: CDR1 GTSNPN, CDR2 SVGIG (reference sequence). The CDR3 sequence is CAWSVGEGGYTF. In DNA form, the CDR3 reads TGTGCCTGGAGTGTAGGGGAGGGAGGCTACACCTTC.

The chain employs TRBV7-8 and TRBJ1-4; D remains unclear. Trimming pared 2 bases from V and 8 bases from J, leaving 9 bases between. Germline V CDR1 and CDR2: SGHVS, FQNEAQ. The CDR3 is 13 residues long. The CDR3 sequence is CASSLTIKEKLFF. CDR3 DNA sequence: TGTGCCAGCAGCTTAACAATAAAAGAAAAACTGTTTTTT.